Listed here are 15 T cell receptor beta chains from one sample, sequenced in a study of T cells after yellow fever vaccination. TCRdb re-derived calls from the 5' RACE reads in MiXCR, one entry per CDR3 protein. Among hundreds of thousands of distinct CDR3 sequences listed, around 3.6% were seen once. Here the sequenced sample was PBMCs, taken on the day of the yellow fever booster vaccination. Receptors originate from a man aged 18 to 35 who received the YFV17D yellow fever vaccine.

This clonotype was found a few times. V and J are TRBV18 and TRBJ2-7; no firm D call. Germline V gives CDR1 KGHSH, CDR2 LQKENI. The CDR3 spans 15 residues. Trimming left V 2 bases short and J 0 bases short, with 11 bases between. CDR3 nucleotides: TGTGCCAGCTCACCAGGGGTGGGCAACTCCTACGAGCAGTACTTC. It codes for CASSPGVGNSYEQYF. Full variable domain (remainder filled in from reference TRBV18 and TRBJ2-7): NAGVMQNPRHLVRRRGQEARLRCSPMKGHSHVYWYRQLPEEGLKFMVYLQKENIIDESGMPKERFSAEFPKEGPSILRIQQVVRGDSAAYFCASSPGVGNSYEQYFGPGTRLTVT.

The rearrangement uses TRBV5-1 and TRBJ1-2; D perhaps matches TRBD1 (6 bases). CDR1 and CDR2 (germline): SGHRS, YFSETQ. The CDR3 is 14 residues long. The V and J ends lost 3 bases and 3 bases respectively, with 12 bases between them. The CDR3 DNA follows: TGCGCCAGCAGCTGGGGGCCAGGAGACTATGGCTACACCTTC. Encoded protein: CASSWGPGDYGYTF.

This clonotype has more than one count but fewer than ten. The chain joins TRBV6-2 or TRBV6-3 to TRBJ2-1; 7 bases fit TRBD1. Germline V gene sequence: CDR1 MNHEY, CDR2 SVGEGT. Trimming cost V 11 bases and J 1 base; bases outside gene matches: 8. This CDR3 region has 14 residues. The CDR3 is CASRDSWSYNEQFF. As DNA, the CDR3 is TGTGCCTCTAGGGACAGTTGGTCCTACAATGAGCAGTTCTTC.

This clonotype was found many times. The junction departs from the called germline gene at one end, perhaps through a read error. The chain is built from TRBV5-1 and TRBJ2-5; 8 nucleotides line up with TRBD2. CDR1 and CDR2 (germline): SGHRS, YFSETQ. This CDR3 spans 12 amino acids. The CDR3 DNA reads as TGCGCCAGCAGCTTGGATGGTCGGGGGGGGAACTTC. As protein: CASSLDGRGGNF.

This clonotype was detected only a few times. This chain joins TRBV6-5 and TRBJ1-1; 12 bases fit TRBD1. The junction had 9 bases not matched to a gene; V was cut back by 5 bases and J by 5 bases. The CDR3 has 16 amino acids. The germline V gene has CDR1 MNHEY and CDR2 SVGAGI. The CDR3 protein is CASSVRDRGLSTEAFF. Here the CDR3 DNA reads TGTGCCAGCAGTGTCCGGGACAGGGGGCTTAGTACTGAAGCTTTCTTT.

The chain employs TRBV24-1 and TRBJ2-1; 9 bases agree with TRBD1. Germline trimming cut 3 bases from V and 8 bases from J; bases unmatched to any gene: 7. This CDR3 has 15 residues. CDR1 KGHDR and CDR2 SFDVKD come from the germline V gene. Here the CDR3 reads CATSDPGQGNDEQFF. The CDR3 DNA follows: TGTGCCACCAGTGATCCGGGACAGGGTAACGATGAGCAGTTCTTC.

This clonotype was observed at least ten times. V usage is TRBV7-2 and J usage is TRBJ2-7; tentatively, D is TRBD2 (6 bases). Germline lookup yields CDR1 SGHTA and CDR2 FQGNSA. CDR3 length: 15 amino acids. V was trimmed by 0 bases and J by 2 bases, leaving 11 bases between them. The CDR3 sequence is CASSLAAGSPYEQYF. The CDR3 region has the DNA TGTGCCAGCAGCTTAGCGGCGGGGAGCCCCTACGAGCAGTACTTC.

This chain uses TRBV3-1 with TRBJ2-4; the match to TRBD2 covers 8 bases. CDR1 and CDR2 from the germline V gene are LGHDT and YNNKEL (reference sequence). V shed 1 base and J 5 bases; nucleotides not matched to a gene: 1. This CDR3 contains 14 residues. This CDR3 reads CASSQAGGENIQYF. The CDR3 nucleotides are TGTGCCAGCAGCCAAGCGGGGGGGGAAAACATTCAGTACTTC. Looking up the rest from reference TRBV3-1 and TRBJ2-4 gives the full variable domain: DTAVSQTPKYLVTQMGNDKSIKCEQNLGHDTMYWYKQDSKKFLKIMFSYNNKELIINETVPNRFSPKSPDKAHLNLHINSLELGDSAVYFCASSQAGGENIQYFGAGTRLSVL.

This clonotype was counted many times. The CDR3 nucleotides are TGTGCCAGCAGTCGAACAGGGGAGGCCTACAATGAGCAGTTCTTC. Amino acids: CASSRTGEAYNEQFF. This chain uses TRBV7-2 with TRBJ2-1; maybe TRBD1 (7 bases). The CDR3 consists of 15 residues. Per the germline V gene, CDR1 is SGHTA and CDR2 is FQGNSA. V shed 6 bases and J shed 2 bases, with 14 bases lying between them.

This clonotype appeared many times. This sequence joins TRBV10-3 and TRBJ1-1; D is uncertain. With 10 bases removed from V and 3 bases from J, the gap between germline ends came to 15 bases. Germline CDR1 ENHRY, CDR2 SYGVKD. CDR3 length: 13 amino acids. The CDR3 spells CATRMTPDTEAFF. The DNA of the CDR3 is TGTGCCACCCGTATGACCCCCGACACTGAAGCTTTCTTT.

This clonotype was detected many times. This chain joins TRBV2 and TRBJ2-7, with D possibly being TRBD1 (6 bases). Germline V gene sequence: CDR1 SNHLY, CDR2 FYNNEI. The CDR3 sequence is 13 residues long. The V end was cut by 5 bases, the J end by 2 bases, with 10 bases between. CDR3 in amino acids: CASSTGWPYEQYF. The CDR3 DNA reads TGTGCCAGCAGTACAGGGTGGCCCTACGAGCAGTACTTC.

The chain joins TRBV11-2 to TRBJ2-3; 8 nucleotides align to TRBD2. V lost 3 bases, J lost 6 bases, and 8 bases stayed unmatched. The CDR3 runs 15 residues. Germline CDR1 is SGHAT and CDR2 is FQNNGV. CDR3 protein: CASSFAGTRGDTQYF. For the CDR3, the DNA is TGTGCCAGCAGCTTCGCCGGGACTAGAGGTGATACGCAGTATTTT.

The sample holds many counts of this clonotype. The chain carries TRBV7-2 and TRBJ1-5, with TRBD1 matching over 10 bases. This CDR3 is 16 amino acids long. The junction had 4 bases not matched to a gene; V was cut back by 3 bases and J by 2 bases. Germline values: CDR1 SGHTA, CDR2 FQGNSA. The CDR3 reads CASSFSGTGGNQPQHF. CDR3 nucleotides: TGTGCCAGCAGCTTCTCCGGGACAGGGGGCAATCAGCCCCAGCATTTT.

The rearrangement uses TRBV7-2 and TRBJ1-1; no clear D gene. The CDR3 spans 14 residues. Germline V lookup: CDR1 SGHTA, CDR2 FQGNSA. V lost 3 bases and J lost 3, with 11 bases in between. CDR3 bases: TGTGCCAGCAGCTTCCCCCCGGAAGACACTGAAGCTTTCTTT. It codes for CASSFPPEDTEAFF. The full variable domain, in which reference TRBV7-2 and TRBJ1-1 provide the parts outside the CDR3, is GAGVSQSPSNKVTEKGKDVELRCDPISGHTALYWYRQSLGQGLEFLIYFQGNSAPDKSGLPSDRFSAERTGGSVSTLTIQRTQQEDSAVYLCASSFPPEDTEAFFGQGTRLTVV.

This CDR3 reads CASSERGGQETQYF. CDR3 sequence (DNA): TGTGCCAGCAGTGAAAGGGGTGGCCAGGAGACCCAGTACTTC. J is TRBJ2-5 and V is TRBV7-3; D might be TRBD1 (5 bases). Germline lookup yields CDR1 SGHTA and CDR2 FQGTGA. With 6 bases removed from V and 5 bases from J, the gap between germline ends came to 16 bases. The CDR3 runs 14 residues.